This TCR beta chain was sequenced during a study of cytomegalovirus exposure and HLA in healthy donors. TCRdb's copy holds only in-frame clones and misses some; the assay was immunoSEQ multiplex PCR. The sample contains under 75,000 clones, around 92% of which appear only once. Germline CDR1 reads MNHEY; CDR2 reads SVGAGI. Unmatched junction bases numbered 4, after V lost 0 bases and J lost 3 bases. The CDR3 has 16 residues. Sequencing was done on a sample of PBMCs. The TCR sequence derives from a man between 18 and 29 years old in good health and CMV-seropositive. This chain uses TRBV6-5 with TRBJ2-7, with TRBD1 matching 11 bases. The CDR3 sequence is CASSYSTGTGGYEQYF. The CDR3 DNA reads TGTGCCAGCAGTTACTCAACCGGGACAGGGGGCTACGAGCAGTACTTC.